The next 32 T cell receptor beta chains were all read from a single sample in a study of T-cell memory formation after mild COVID-19. MiXCR, applied by TCRdb to the 5' RACE reads, yields one record per CDR3 protein. This sample has 250,000 to 300,000 distinct CDR3 sequences; around 15% occur once, and the top ten carry 22%. Sequences were obtained from PBMCs or a T cell subset sorted from them (not recorded which). These receptors all stem from a young man who had mild COVID-19 (a few samples of this study predate the infection). Cell type and time point are not known.

This clonotype occurred a few times. This rearrangement joins TRBV3-1 to TRBJ1-2; D is uncertain. CDR3 length: 12 amino acids. Germline V CDR1 and CDR2: LGHDT, YNNKEL (reference sequence). Between the trimmed V and J ends, which lost 4 bases and 7 bases, there was a span of 10 bases. CDR3 residues: CASSPYGGGYTF. In DNA form, the CDR3 reads TGTGCCAGCAGCCCCTACGGCGGTGGCTACACCTTC.

This chain uses TRBV10-2 with TRBJ2-1, with 12 bases that match TRBD2. After removal of 7 bases from V and 2 bases from J, the junction contained 6 bases not matched to a gene. The germline V gene has CDR1 WSHSY and CDR2 SAAADI. This CDR3 comprises 16 residues. Here the CDR3 reads CASTLAGGLTYNEQFF. CDR3 in DNA: TGCGCCAGCACCCTAGCGGGGGGGCTGACCTACAATGAGCAGTTCTTC.

The rearrangement uses TRBV7-3 and TRBJ2-2; D perhaps matches TRBD2 (6 bases). CDR3 length: 15 residues. V was clipped by 5 bases and J by 2 bases, with 12 bases between them. The V gene's germline CDR1 is SGHTA and CDR2 FQGTGA. CDR3 sequence (DNA): TGTGCCAGCAGCACGGGGACTTCAAACACCGGGGAGCTGTTTTTT. Encoded protein: CASSTGTSNTGELFF.

This chain joins TRBV19 and TRBJ2-7, with 8 bases fitting TRBD1. The CDR3 contains 14 residues. The trim removed 2 bases at V and 0 bases at J, leaving 0 bases unmatched. Germline V gene sequence: CDR1 LNHDA, CDR2 SQIVND (reference sequence). The CDR3 nucleotides read TGTGCCAGTAGTATAACAGGGGGCTCCTACGAGCAGTACTTC. Translated: CASSITGGSYEQYF.

V gene TRBV5-1 combines with J gene TRBJ1-5, with D hard to call. V lost 4 bases and J lost 6, with 14 bases in between. The CDR3 loop spans 14 amino acids. CDR1 and CDR2 (germline): SGHRS, YFSETQ. CDR3 DNA: TGCGCCAGCAGCCACGTCCCAGAATCTCAGCCCCAGCATTTT. Encoded protein: CASSHVPESQPQHF. Supplemented by reference TRBV5-1 and TRBJ1-5, the full variable domain reads KAGVTQTPRYLIKTRGQQVTLSCSPISGHRSVSWYQQTPGQGLQFLFEYFSETQRNKGNFPGRFSGRQFSNSRSEMNVSTLELGDSALYLCASSHVPESQPQHFGDGTRLSIL.

This clonotype has just a few counts. Its ends do not fully match the called genes, so a read error is possible. The CDR3 here is CSARQSEAQYF. CDR3 DNA sequence: TGCAGTGCTAGACAGTCAGAGGCCCAGTACTTC. The V and J genes are TRBV20-1 and TRBJ2-5, with D uncertain. Germline CDR1 reads DFQATT; CDR2 reads SNEGSKA (reference sequence). CDR3 size: 11 residues.

The rearrangement uses TRBV4-2 and TRBJ1-1; the D gene is possibly TRBD1 (5 bases). There are 17 residues in the CDR3. Trimming left V 4 bases short and J 4 bases short, with 22 bases between. The germline gives CDR1 LGHNA, CDR2 YNFKEQ. In DNA, the CDR3 is TGTGCCAGCAGCCCACAACCCGGGTGGGGGACGGGCACTGAAGCTTTCTTT. Protein sequence: CASSPQPGWGTGTEAFF.

This clonotype was counted a few times. The V and J genes are TRBV25-1 and TRBJ2-1; D might be TRBD1 (6 bases). Germline-derived CDR1 and CDR2 are MGHDK and SYGVNS. Trimming removed 4 bases from V and 6 bases from J, with 16 bases in between. The CDR3 loop spans 15 amino acids. The CDR3 sequence is CASSAVGGSGNEQFF. Written as DNA, the CDR3 is TGTGCCAGCAGTGCCGTAGGGGGTAGTGGCAATGAGCAGTTCTTC.

The chain couples TRBV9 to TRBJ1-2; 8 bases map to TRBD1. Germline assignment: CDR1 SGDLS and CDR2 YYNGEE. This CDR3 is built from 16 residues. V dropped 3 bases and J dropped 7; count of bases not matched to a gene: 14. In DNA, the CDR3 is TGTGCCAGCAGCGCGACAGGGGCCCCCTCTGTATCTGGCTACACCTTC. The encoded protein is CASSATGAPSVSGYTF. The full variable domain, with the rest looked up from reference TRBV9 and TRBJ1-2, is DSGVTQTPKHLITATGQRVTLRCSPRSGDLSVYWYQQSLDQGLQFLIQYYNGEERAKGNILERFSAQQFPDLHSELNLSSLELGDSALYFCASSATGAPSVSGYTFGSGTRLTVV.

This clonotype has just a few counts. V usage is TRBV7-3 and J usage is TRBJ2-2; D possibly matches TRBD1 or TRBD2 (6 bases each). Germline CDR1 and CDR2: SGHTA and FQGTGA. This CDR3 region has 14 residues. V was shortened by 5 bases and J by 2 bases, with 9 bases between the two germline ends. The CDR3 bases are TGTGCCAGCAGCGCGGGACATAACACCGGGGAGCTGTTTTTT. Translating gives CASSAGHNTGELFF. The entire variable domain, with the rest obtained from reference TRBV7-3 and TRBJ2-2, is as follows: GAGVSQTPSNKVTEKGKYVELRCDPISGHTALYWYRQSLGQGPEFLIYFQGTGAADDSGLPNDRFFAVRPEGSVSTLKIQRTERGDSAVYLCASSAGHNTGELFFGEGSRLTVL.

The CDR3 protein is CAISVSGGTEAFF. The DNA for the CDR3 is TGTGCCATCAGTGTGTCGGGAGGCACTGAAGCTTTCTTT. The chain is built from TRBV10-3 and TRBJ1-1; the D is unclear. The CDR3 runs to 13 residues. Trimming removed 4 bases at V and 4 bases at J, with 10 bases between. Germline assignment: CDR1 ENHRY and CDR2 SYGVKD.

This clonotype has more than one count but fewer than ten. The chain couples TRBV11-2 to TRBJ2-1; D is undetermined. V was clipped by 3 bases and J by 6 bases, with 12 bases between them. This CDR3 contains 14 residues. Germline-derived CDR1 and CDR2 are SGHAT and FQNNGV. CDR3 in amino acids: CASSFPMGRNEQFF. In nucleotides, the CDR3 is TGTGCCAGCAGCTTCCCCATGGGCCGCAATGAGCAGTTCTTC. The complete variable domain, with remaining parts taken from reference TRBV11-2 and TRBJ2-1, reads EAGVAQSPRYKIIEKRQSVAFWCNPISGHATLYWYQQILGQGPKLLIQFQNNGVVDDSQLPKDRFSAERLKGVDSTLKIQPAKLEDSAVYLCASSFPMGRNEQFFGPGTRLTVL.

This chain connects TRBV20-1 to TRBJ1-1; maybe TRBD1 (5 bases). The V and J ends lost 6 bases and 3 bases respectively, with 23 bases between them. CDR1 and CDR2 (germline): DFQATT, SNEGSKA (reference sequence). This CDR3 comprises 16 residues. CDR3 nucleotides: TGCAGTGCCAGTCGTCCCAGCGGGGGTATGTACACTGAAGCTTTCTTT. This translates into CSASRPSGGMYTEAFF.

The gene calls are TRBV20-1 and TRBJ2-5; D is uncertain. The CDR3 loop spans 14 amino acids. Germline lookup yields CDR1 DFQATT and CDR2 SNEGSKA (reference sequence). Trimming cost V 0 bases and J 4 bases, with 12 bases left between them. The CDR3 sequence: CSARDFSGLETQYF. CDR3 nucleotide sequence: TGCAGTGCTAGAGATTTTTCCGGGTTAGAGACCCAGTACTTC.

This clonotype was seen a few times. The J gene is TRBJ2-7, the V gene TRBV10-3, with TRBD1 matching 8 bases. The V gene's germline CDR1 is ENHRY and CDR2 SYGVKD. This CDR3 region has 13 residues. The J segment lost 2 bases and the V segment lost 10 bases, leaving 7 bases of the junction unmatched. This CDR3 reads CATSGGSAYEQYV. The CDR3 DNA reads as TGTGCCACCTCAGGGGGCAGCGCCTACGAGCAGTACGTC.

This clonotype has at least ten counts. The chain joins TRBV7-9 to TRBJ2-7; D may be TRBD1 (6 bases). Trimming shortened V by 7 bases and J by 0 bases, and 16 bases separated the two germline ends. Germline V gene data show CDR1 as SEHNR and CDR2 as FQNEAQ (reference sequence). This CDR3 spans 15 amino acids. CDR3 residues: CASKGLKGDSYEQYF. For the CDR3, the DNA is TGTGCCAGCAAAGGTCTGAAGGGGGACTCCTACGAGCAGTACTTC.

V and J are TRBV20-1 and TRBJ2-7; D possibly matches TRBD1 or TRBD2 (5 bases each). The CDR3 is 15 residues long. The germline gives CDR1 DFQATT, CDR2 SNEGSKA (reference sequence). Between the trimmed V and J ends, which lost 6 bases and 0 bases, there was a span of 18 bases. CDR3 amino acids: CSASDRDRSSYEQYV. For the CDR3, the DNA is TGCAGTGCCTCAGACCGGGACCGGAGCTCCTACGAGCAGTACGTC.

This clonotype was detected only a few times. The J gene is TRBJ1-5, the V gene TRBV20-1; perhaps TRBD1 as D (5 bases). Trimming removed 3 bases from V and 1 base from J, with 10 bases in between. Germline assignment: CDR1 DFQATT and CDR2 SNEGSKA (reference sequence). The CDR3 spans 14 residues. The CDR3 bases are TGCAGTGCTAGGGGGGACTCCAGCAATCAGCCCCAGCATTTT. The encoded protein is CSARGDSSNQPQHF.

This clonotype has just a few counts. The chain couples TRBV9 to TRBJ2-3; D tentatively reads TRBD1 or TRBD2 (5 bases each). The CDR3 spans 15 residues. Deletions cut 3 bases from V and 0 bases from J, with 11 bases between. The germline CDR1 and CDR2 sequences are SGDLS and YYNGEE. CDR3 sequence (DNA): TGTGCCAGCAGCGCGAGTGGGGGTAGCACAGATACGCAGTATTTT. This gives the protein CASSASGGSTDTQYF.

This clonotype was seen a handful of times. The CDR3 is CASSLGGYKDTQYF. For the CDR3, the DNA is TGTGCCAGCAGCTTGGGGGGTTACAAAGATACGCAGTATTTT. This chain links TRBV7-3 with TRBJ2-3; D perhaps matches TRBD2 (6 bases). The germline V gene encodes CDR1 SGHTA and CDR2 FQGTGA. Trimming took off 3 bases at V and 5 bases at J, with 12 bases between the two ends. The CDR3 consists of 14 residues.

This clonotype has more than one count but fewer than ten. J is TRBJ1-6 and V is TRBV6-5; the D gene is possibly TRBD1 (5 bases). In germline, CDR1 is MNHEY, CDR2 SVGAGI. The CDR3 spans 19 residues. V was shortened by 0 bases and J by 0 bases, with 15 bases between the two germline ends. CDR3 coding DNA: TGTGCCAGCAGTTACTCGGGGCAGGGAGGAAGCTCCTATAATTCACCCCTCCACTTT. As protein: CASSYSGQGGSSYNSPLHF.

This clonotype was observed a few times. The chain links TRBV11-2 to TRBJ2-5; TRBD2 is a possible D gene (7 bases). Per the germline V gene, CDR1 is SGHAT and CDR2 is FQNNGV. V dropped 6 bases and J dropped 3 bases, with 20 bases sitting between them. CDR3 size: 16 residues. CDR3 sequence: CASRGLTGGRKETQYF. For the CDR3, the DNA is TGTGCCAGCAGGGGCCTAACGGGGGGCCGTAAAGAGACCCAGTACTTC.

This clonotype turned up a few times. The chain couples TRBV20-1 to TRBJ2-7, with 11 bases that match TRBD1. Trimming cost V 6 bases and J 4 bases; bases outside gene matches: 5. Germline-derived CDR1 and CDR2 are DFQATT and SNEGSKA (reference sequence). The CDR3 extends over 13 amino acids. CDR3 sequence: CSATGTGGYEQYV. CDR3 nucleotides: TGCAGTGCCACCGGGACAGGGGGATACGAGCAGTACGTC.

The chain is built from TRBV7-2 and TRBJ2-2; no definite D call. V lost 0 bases and J 8 bases, leaving 7 bases between the germline ends. The CDR3 runs 13 residues. CDR1 and CDR2 (germline): SGHTA, FQGNSA. CDR3 DNA: TGTGCCAGCAGCTTAGCCGGGTGGGGGGAGCTGTTTTTT. Protein sequence: CASSLAGWGELFF.

This clonotype was counted only a few times. This rearrangement joins TRBV5-1 to TRBJ2-3; a possible D gene is TRBD1 (6 bases). CDR3 size: 13 residues. Between the trimmed V and J ends, which lost 4 bases and 5 bases, there was a span of 11 bases. From germline, CDR1 is SGHRS and CDR2 YFSETQ. Here the CDR3 DNA reads TGCGCCAGCAGCGTCCTCAGGGGAGATACGCAGTATTTT. This sequence encodes CASSVLRGDTQYF.

This clonotype has at least ten counts. The chain employs TRBV7-3 and TRBJ2-3, with unresolved D. This CDR3 has 12 residues. V was clipped by 4 bases and J by 6 bases, with 8 bases between them. Looked up from germline, CDR1 is SGHTA and CDR2 is FQGTGA. As DNA, the CDR3 is TGTGCCAGCAGCTCGGGTGGGGATACGCAGTATTTT. Encoded protein: CASSSGGDTQYF.

In this sample, this clonotype turned up a few times. The genes are TRBV5-4 and TRBJ2-2; D unresolved. V shed 0 bases and J shed 1 base, with 4 bases lying between them. Germline values: CDR1 SGHNT, CDR2 YYREEE (reference sequence). The CDR3 length is 14 residues. CDR3 in DNA: TGTGCCAGCAGCTTGGCCGAGAACACCGGGGAGCTGTTTTTT. Translated: CASSLAENTGELFF. The full variable domain, rest sourced from reference TRBV5-4 and TRBJ2-2, is ETGVTQSPTHLIKTRGQQVTLRCSSQSGHNTVSWYQQALGQGPQFIFQYYREEENGRGNFPPRFSGLQFPNYSSELNVNALELDDSALYLCASSLAENTGELFFGEGSRLTVL.

This chain joins TRBV20-1 and TRBJ2-3; D remains ambiguous. The CDR3 has 14 residues. Trimming removed 5 bases from V and 4 bases from J, with 16 bases in between. Per the germline V gene, CDR1 is DFQATT and CDR2 is SNEGSKA (reference sequence). The DNA for the CDR3 is TGCAGTGCTCTTGATGTCGGGCGCGCAGATACGCAGTATTTT. Translating gives CSALDVGRADTQYF.

This clonotype was detected a few times. This chain connects TRBV6-1 to TRBJ1-1; D not certain. Germline V gene lookup returns CDR1 MNHNS and CDR2 SASEGT. The V and J ends lost 0 bases and 8 bases respectively, with 10 bases between them. This CDR3 is 13 amino acids long. The CDR3 nucleotides are TGTGCCAGCAGTGAAGCGCTGTTATCCGAAGCTTTCTTT. It codes for CASSEALLSEAFF.

The V gene is TRBV20-1, the J gene TRBJ1-4, with 7 bases matching TRBD1. Germline CDR1 DFQATT, CDR2 SNEGSKA (reference sequence). The CDR3 length is 15 residues. V trimming: 1 base; J trimming: 8 bases; junction bases outside the gene matches: 10. CDR3: CSARGRRGTEEKLFF. The CDR3, as DNA: TGCAGTGCTAGAGGTCGACGGGGGACAGAGGAAAAACTGTTTTTT.

J is TRBJ2-5 and V is TRBV5-4, with 9 bases aligning to TRBD2. V lost 3 bases and J lost 3; bases outside the gene matches: 12. CDR1 and CDR2 from the germline V gene are SGHNT and YYREEE (reference sequence). The CDR3 has 17 residues. The CDR3 sequence: CASSSLAGEGPKETQYF. CDR3 DNA: TGTGCCAGCAGCTCACTAGCGGGTGAAGGTCCGAAAGAGACCCAGTACTTC.

The chain combines TRBV2 with TRBJ2-3; TRBD2 matches at 7 bases. The junction had 4 bases not matched to a gene; V was cut back by 7 bases and J by 0 bases. The CDR3 runs 14 residues. CDR1 is SNHLY and CDR2 is FYNNEI in the germline V gene. CDR3: CASNSGPSTDTQYF. The DNA for the CDR3 is TGTGCCAGCAATAGCGGGCCCAGCACAGATACGCAGTATTTT.